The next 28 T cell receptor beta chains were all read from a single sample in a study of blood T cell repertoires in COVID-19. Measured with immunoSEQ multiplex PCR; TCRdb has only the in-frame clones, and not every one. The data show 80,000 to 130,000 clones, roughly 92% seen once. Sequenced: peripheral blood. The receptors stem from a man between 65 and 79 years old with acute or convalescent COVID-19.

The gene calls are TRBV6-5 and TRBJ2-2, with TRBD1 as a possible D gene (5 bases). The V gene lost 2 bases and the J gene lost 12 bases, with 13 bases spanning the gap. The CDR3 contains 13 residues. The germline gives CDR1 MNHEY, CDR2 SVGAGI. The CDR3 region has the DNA TGTGCCAGCAGTTACCGCCAGGGCCGGAAGCTGTTTTTT. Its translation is CASSYRQGRKLFF.

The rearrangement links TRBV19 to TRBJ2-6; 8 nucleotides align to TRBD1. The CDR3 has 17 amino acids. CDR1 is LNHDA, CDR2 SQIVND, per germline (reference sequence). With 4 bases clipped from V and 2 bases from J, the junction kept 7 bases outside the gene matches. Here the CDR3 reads CASSTQGARTGANVLTF. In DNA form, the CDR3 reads TGTGCCAGTAGTACGCAGGGGGCGCGAACTGGGGCCAACGTCCTGACTTTC.

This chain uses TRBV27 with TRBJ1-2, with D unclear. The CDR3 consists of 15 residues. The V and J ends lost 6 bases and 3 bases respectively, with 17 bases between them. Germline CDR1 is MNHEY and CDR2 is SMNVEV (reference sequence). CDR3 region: CASRKNTLGDYGYTF. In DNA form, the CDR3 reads TGTGCCAGCAGGAAAAACACCCTAGGCGACTATGGCTACACCTTC.

For the CDR3, the DNA is TGTGCCAGCAGCCGAACCGGGACAGACGACACTGAAGCTTTCTTT. Translation: CASSRTGTDDTEAFF. The gene calls are TRBV28 and TRBJ1-1, with 7 bases fitting TRBD1. This CDR3 comprises 15 residues. Germline V lookup: CDR1 MDHEN, CDR2 SYDVKM. The V and J ends lost 6 bases and 3 bases, in that order; junction bases with no gene match: 10.

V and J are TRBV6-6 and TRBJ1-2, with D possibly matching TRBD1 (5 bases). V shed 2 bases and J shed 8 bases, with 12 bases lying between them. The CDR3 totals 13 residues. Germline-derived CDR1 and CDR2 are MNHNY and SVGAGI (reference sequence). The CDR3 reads CASSYPQGWGYTF. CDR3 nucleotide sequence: TGTGCCAGCAGTTACCCCCAGGGTTGGGGCTACACCTTC.

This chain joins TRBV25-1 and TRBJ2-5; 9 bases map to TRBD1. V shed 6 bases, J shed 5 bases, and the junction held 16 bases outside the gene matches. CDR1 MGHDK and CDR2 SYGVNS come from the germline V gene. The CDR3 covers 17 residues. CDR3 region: CASSGVAGTGSGETQYF. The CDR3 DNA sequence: TGTGCCAGCAGCGGGGTGGCCGGGACAGGGTCGGGGGAGACCCAGTACTTC.

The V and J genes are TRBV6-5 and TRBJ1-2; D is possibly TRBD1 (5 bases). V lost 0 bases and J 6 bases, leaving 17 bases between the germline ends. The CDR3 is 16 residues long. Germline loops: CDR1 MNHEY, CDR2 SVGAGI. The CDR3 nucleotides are TGTGCCAGCAGTTACTCGCTTGGGGCAGGGCCCCATGGCTACACCTTC. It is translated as CASSYSLGAGPHGYTF.

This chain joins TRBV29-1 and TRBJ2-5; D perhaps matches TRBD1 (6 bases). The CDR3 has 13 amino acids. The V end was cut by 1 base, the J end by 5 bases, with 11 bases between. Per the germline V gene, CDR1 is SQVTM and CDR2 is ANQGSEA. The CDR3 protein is CSVEGTGRETQYF. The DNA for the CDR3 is TGCAGCGTTGAAGGTACAGGGCGGGAGACCCAGTACTTC.

The CDR3 bases are TGTGCCAGCAGCCCTACAGGGGGCGGGTATGGCTACACCTTC. It yields the protein CASSPTGGGYGYTF. This chain joins TRBV9 and TRBJ1-2, with 9 bases fitting TRBD1. The germline CDR1 and CDR2 sequences are SGDLS and YYNGEE. Unmatched junction bases numbered 6, after V lost 4 bases and J lost 5 bases. CDR3 length equals 14 residues. Combining the CDR3 with reference TRBV9 and TRBJ1-2 gives the whole variable domain DSGVTQTPKHLITATGQRVTLRCSPRSGDLSVYWYQQSLDQGLQFLIQYYNGEERAKGNILERFSAQQFPDLHSELNLSSLELGDSALYFCASSPTGGGYGYTFGSGTRLTVV.

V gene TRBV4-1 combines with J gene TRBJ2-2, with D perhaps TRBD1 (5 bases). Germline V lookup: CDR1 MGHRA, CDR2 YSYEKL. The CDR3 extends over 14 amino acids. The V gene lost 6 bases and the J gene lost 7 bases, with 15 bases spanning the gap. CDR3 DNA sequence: TGCGCCAGCAGAATAGGGAAGGGGAACGGGGAGCTGTTTTTT. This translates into CASRIGKGNGELFF.

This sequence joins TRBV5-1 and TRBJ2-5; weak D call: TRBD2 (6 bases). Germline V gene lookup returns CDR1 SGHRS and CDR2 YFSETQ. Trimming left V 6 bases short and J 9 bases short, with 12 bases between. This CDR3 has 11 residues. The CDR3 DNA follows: TGCGCCAGCACAGACTGGGAGGCCCAGTACTTC. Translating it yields CASTDWEAQYF.

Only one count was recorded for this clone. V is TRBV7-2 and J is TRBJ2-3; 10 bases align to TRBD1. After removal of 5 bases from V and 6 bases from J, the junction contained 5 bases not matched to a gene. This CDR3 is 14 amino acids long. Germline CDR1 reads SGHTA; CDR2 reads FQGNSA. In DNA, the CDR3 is TGTGCCAGCAGCCCGACAGGGGGCTCGGATACGCAGTATTTT. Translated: CASSPTGGSDTQYF.

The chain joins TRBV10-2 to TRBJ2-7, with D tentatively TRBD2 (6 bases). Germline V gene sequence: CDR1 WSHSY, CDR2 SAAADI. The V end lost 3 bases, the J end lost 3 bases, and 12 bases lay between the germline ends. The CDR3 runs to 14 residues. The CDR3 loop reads CASSDGGYGYEQYF. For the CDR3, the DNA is TGCGCCAGCAGTGATGGGGGGTATGGCTACGAGCAGTACTTC.

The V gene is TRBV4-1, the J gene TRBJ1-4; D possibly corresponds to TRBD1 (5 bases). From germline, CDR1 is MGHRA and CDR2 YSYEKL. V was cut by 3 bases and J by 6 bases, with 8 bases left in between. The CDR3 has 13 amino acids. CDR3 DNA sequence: TGCGCCAGCAGCCACGAAGGGGATGAAAAACTGTTTTTT. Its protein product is CASSHEGDEKLFF.

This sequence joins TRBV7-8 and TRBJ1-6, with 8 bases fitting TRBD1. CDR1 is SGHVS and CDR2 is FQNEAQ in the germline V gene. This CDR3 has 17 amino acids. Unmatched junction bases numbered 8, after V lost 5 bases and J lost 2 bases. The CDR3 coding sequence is TGTGCCAGCAGCCACGGACAGGGAAGGGCCTATAATTCACCCCTCCACTTT. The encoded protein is CASSHGQGRAYNSPLHF.

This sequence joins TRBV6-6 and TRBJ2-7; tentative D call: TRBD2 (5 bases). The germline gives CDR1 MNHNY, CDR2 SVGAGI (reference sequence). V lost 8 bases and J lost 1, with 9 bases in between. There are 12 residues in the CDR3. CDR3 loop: CASASLSYEQYF. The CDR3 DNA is TGTGCCAGCGCTAGCCTATCCTACGAGCAGTACTTC.

The CDR3 DNA is TGTGCCAGCAGTTTAGTACGCGCTGGCTACACCTTC. Amino acid sequence: CASSLVRAGYTF. The chain combines TRBV12-3 or TRBV12-4 with TRBJ1-2; D is ambiguous. CDR3 size: 12 residues. V was trimmed by 1 base and J by 7 bases, leaving 7 bases between them.

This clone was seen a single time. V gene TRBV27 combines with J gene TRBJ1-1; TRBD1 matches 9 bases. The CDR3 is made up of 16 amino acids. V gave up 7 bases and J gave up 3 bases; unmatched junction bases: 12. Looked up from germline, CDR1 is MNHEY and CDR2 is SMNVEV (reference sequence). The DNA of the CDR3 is TGTGCCAGCACCTCAGGGGACAGGGCGGCGGACACTGAAGCTTTCTTT. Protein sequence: CASTSGDRAADTEAFF.

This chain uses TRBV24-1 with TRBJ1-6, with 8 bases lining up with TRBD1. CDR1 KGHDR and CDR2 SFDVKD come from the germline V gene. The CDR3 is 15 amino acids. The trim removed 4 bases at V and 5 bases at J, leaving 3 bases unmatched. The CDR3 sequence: CATSDGQGHNSPLHF. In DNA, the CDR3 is TGTGCCACCAGTGACGGACAGGGCCATAATTCACCCCTCCACTTT.

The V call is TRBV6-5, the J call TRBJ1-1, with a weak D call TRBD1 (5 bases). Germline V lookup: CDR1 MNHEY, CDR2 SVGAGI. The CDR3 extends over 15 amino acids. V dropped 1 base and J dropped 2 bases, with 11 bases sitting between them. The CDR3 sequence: CASSYFRQTNTEAFF. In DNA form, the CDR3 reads TGTGCCAGCAGTTACTTTAGACAGACCAACACTGAAGCTTTCTTT.

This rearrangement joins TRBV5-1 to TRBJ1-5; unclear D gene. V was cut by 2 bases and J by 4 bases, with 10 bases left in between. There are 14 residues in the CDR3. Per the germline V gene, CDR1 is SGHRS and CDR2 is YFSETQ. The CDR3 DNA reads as TGCGCCAGCAGCTTCGGAACGGGTAATCAGCCCCAGCATTTT. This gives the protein CASSFGTGNQPQHF.

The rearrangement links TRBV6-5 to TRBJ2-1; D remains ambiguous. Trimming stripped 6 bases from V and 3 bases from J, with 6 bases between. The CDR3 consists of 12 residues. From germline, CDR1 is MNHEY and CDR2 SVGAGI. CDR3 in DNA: TGTGCCAGCAGAACCGGCTACAATGAGCAGTTCTTC. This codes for CASRTGYNEQFF.

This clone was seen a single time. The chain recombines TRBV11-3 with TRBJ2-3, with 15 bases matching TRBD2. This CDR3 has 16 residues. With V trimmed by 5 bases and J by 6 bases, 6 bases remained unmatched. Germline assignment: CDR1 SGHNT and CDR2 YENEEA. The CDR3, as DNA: TGTGCCAGCAGCCCGGGACTAGCGGGGGGCGGGGATACGCAGTATTTT. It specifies CASSPGLAGGGDTQYF. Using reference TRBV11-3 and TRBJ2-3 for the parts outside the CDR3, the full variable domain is EAGVVQSPRYKIIEKKQPVAFWCNPISGHNTLYWYLQNLGQGPELLIRYENEEAVDDSQLPKDRFSAERLKGVDSTLKIQPAELGDSAVYLCASSPGLAGGGDTQYFGPGTRLTVL.

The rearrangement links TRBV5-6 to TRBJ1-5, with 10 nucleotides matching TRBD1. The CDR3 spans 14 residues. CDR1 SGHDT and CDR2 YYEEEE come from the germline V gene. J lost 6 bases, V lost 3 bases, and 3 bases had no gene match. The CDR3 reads CASSWGQGSQPQHF. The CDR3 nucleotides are TGTGCCAGCAGCTGGGGACAGGGGAGTCAGCCCCAGCATTTT.

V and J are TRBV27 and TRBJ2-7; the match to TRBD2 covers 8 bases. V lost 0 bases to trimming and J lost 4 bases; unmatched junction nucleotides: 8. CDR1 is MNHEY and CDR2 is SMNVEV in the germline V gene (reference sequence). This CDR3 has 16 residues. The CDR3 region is CASSLSVAGMAYEQYF. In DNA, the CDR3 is TGTGCCAGCAGTTTATCTGTAGCGGGAATGGCGTACGAGCAGTACTTC.

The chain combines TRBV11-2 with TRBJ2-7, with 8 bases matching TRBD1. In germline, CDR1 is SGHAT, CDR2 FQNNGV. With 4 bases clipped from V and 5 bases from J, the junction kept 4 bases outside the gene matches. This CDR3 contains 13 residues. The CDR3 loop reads CASSWTGSNEQYF. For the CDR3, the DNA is TGTGCCAGCAGCTGGACAGGGTCCAACGAGCAGTACTTC.

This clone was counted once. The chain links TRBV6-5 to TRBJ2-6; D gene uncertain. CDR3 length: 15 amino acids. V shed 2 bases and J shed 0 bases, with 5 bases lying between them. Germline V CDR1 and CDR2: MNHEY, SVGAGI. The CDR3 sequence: CASSYGSSGANVLTF. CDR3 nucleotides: TGTGCCAGCAGTTACGGCTCCTCTGGGGCCAACGTCCTGACTTTC.

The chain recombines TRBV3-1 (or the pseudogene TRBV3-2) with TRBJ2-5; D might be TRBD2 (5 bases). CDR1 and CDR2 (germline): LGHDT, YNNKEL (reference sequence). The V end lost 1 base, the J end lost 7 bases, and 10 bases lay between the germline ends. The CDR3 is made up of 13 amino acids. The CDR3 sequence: CASSQGRLGTQYF. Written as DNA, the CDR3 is TGTGCCAGCAGCCAAGGGAGGTTGGGGACCCAGTACTTC.